A single sample is the source of the 32 T cell receptor beta chains below, sequenced in a study of T cell repertoires in breast cancer (dated by TCRdb to the mid-2010s). The receptor library was made with emulsion pairing. The run used an Illumina MiSeq. A second nested PCR with blocking oligos suppressed unpaired genes, then a third nested PCR added Illumina adaptors and barcodes. Starting from the raw public reads, TCRdb applied fastp trimming at Q25, assembled clones with MiXCR and retained in-frame beta chains. For every CDR3 protein sequence, its rows merge into one entry that carries the most common genes and DNA. Within this sample are about 40,000 distinct CDR3 sequences, with about 50% of them counted one time only. The biggest ten clones account for roughly 60% of the sample. Paired alpha-beta TCRs of CD8+ T cells were analyzed using an expanded emulsion RT-PCR method with primers for all TCR V genes.

Sequencing input: CD8+ T cells. The receptors shown here come from a pool of human donors with breast cancer or a healthy control (not recorded which).

The chain couples TRBV28 to TRBJ2-7, with D perhaps matching TRBD2 (5 bases). The V gene's germline CDR1 is MDHEN and CDR2 SYDVKM. The V gene lost 4 bases and the J gene lost 4 bases, with 11 bases spanning the gap. The CDR3 length is 13 residues. The DNA for the CDR3 is TGTGCCAGCAGTTCGACTATTCCTTACGAGCAGTACTTC. It codes for CASSSTIPYEQYF.

This clonotype was seen many times. The chain combines TRBV27 with TRBJ1-6; 8 bases align to TRBD1. With V trimmed by 6 bases and J by 9 bases, 10 bases remained unmatched. In germline, CDR1 is MNHEY, CDR2 SMNVEV (reference sequence). The CDR3 runs to 15 residues. The CDR3 sequence: CASSRADRGTSPLHF. The CDR3 DNA is TGTGCCAGCAGCCGTGCAGACAGGGGAACTTCACCCCTCCACTTT.

Points on this clonotype: Relative to the germline gene, one junction end is altered; a read error may explain this. The V and J genes are TRBV6-1 and TRBJ1-2, with 9 bases matching TRBD1. This CDR3 contains 13 residues. Germline loops: CDR1 MNHNS, CDR2 SASEGT. The CDR3 coding sequence is TGTGGCAGCCAAGGTCACAGGGGGCGAGGCTACACCTTC. It specifies CGSQGHRGRGYTF.

V usage is TRBV5-1 and J usage is TRBJ2-5; 10 nucleotides agree with TRBD2. The CDR3 is 16 residues long. Germline loops: CDR1 SGHRS, CDR2 YFSETQ. V lost 3 bases, J lost 2 bases, and 7 bases stayed unmatched. This CDR3 reads CASSSGTSAIQETQYF. The DNA of the CDR3 is TGCGCCAGCAGCTCCGGGACTAGCGCGATTCAAGAGACCCAGTACTTC.

This clonotype was picked up a small number of times. The chain employs TRBV27 and TRBJ2-7, with 8 bases identical to TRBD2. The CDR3 runs to 16 residues. V shed 2 bases and J 3 bases; nucleotides not matched to a gene: 9. Per germline, CDR1 MNHEY and CDR2 SMNVEV (reference sequence). CDR3 protein: CASSLLVSGRVYEQYF. The CDR3 nucleotides read TGTGCCAGCAGTTTACTCGTCAGCGGGAGAGTCTACGAGCAGTACTTC.

Of note for this clonotype: A much larger clone is a single base away; this may be a read error. The chain employs TRBV15 and TRBJ2-1; 8 bases align to TRBD2. CDR1 LNHNV and CDR2 YYDKDF come from the germline V gene (reference sequence). Trimming at V came to 5 bases and at J to 6 bases, leaving 9 bases not matched to a gene. This CDR3 comprises 15 residues. CDR3 sequence (DNA): TGTGCCACCAGCCTTCTAGCGGGCGGTTGCAATGAGCAGTTCTTC. Amino acids: CATSLLAGGCNEQFF.

About this clonotype: One base away lies a much larger clone, so this may be a sequencing read error. The CDR3 ends on some other residue instead of the conserved phenylalanine or tryptophan, so this is likely a read error. The chain carries TRBV7-3 and TRBJ2-7; D remains ambiguous. This CDR3 is built from 13 residues. Germline CDR1 is SGHTA and CDR2 is FQGTGA. V was cut by 2 bases and J by 1 base, with 6 bases left in between. As DNA, the CDR3 is TGTGCCAGCAGCTTATCGGGTTCCTACGAGCAGTACCTC. Translating it yields CASSLSGSYEQYL.

In this sample, this clonotype turned up a few times. V is TRBV20-1 and J is TRBJ2-5, with 9 bases that match TRBD1. Germline V lookup: CDR1 DFQATT, CDR2 SNEGSKA (reference sequence). With 3 bases clipped from V and 5 bases from J, the junction kept 10 bases outside the gene matches. The CDR3 length is 15 residues. Written as DNA, the CDR3 is TGCAGTGCTAGCACCGGGACAGGGCAGGGGGAGACCCAGTACTTC. It yields the protein CSASTGTGQGETQYF.

Only a few counts were recorded for this clonotype. The chain uses TRBV6-1 and TRBJ2-7; D may correspond to TRBD1 or TRBD2 (6 bases each). There are 15 residues in the CDR3. Germline V gene lookup returns CDR1 MNHNS and CDR2 SASEGT. Trimming took off 6 bases at V and 9 bases at J, with 24 bases between the two ends. Here the CDR3 reads CASSQKGGYLRGQYF. CDR3 DNA: TGTGCCAGCAGCCAAAAGGGGGGATACCTACGAGGGCAGTACTTC.

On this clonotype itself: At one end, the junction sequence differs from germline, possibly due to a read error. V is TRBV5-1 and J is TRBJ2-1, with 13 bases lining up with TRBD2. Germline-derived CDR1 and CDR2 are SGHRS and YFSETQ. The CDR3 spans 15 residues. The CDR3 sequence is CASRTSGSSYNERFF. The CDR3, as DNA: TGCGCCAGCCGGACTAGCGGGAGCTCCTACAATGAGCGGTTCTTC. Filled out from reference TRBV5-1 and TRBJ2-1, the complete variable domain reads KAGVTQTPRYLIKTRGQQVTLSCSPISGHRSVSWYQQTPGQGLQFLFEYFSETQRNKGNFPGRFSGRQFSNSRSEMNVSTLELGDSALYLCASRTSGSSYNERFFGPGTRLTVL.

This clonotype was observed a few times. Compared with germline, one end of the junction differs, possibly owing to a read error. V is TRBV3-1 and J is TRBJ2-3; TRBD1 or TRBD2 may be the D gene (5 bases each). There are 13 residues in the CDR3. The germline V gene has CDR1 LGHDT and CDR2 YNNKEL (reference sequence). CDR3 loop: CASSQLGSQGRDF. In nucleotides, the CDR3 is TGTGCCAGCAGCCAGTTGGGGAGCCAGGGAAGAGATTTT.

This clonotype showed up just once. The chain employs TRBV9 and TRBJ1-6; no definite D call. The V gene's germline CDR1 is SGDLS and CDR2 YYNGEE. V shed 0 bases and J shed 8 bases, with 9 bases lying between them. This CDR3 has 14 amino acids. CDR3 amino acids: CASSVGGGDSPLHF. The DNA for the CDR3 is TGTGCCAGCAGCGTAGGCGGAGGTGATTCACCCCTCCACTTT. Full variable domain (rest looked up from reference TRBV9 and TRBJ1-6): DSGVTQTPKHLITATGQRVTLRCSPRSGDLSVYWYQQSLDQGLQFLIQYYNGEERAKGNILERFSAQQFPDLHSELNLSSLELGDSALYFCASSVGGGDSPLHFGNGTRLTVT.

This sequence joins TRBV19 and TRBJ1-2; no definite D call. The CDR3 length is 14 residues. Germline CDR1 and CDR2: LNHDA and SQIVND (reference sequence). V shed 5 bases and J shed 5 bases, with 15 bases lying between them. The CDR3, as DNA: TGTGCCAGTAGTTTTTCGGACCGTCTATATGGCTACACCTTC. It codes for CASSFSDRLYGYTF.

In its sample, this clonotype was seen a few times. CDR3 in DNA: TGTGCCTGGAGTCCCGGGACAGACCTCTATGGCTACACCTTC. This translates into CAWSPGTDLYGYTF. The rearrangement links TRBV30 to TRBJ1-2, with 7 bases identical to TRBD1. The germline V gene has CDR1 GTSNPN and CDR2 SVGIG (reference sequence). CDR3 length: 14 amino acids. V lost 2 bases to trimming and J lost 4 bases; unmatched junction nucleotides: 7. Using reference TRBV30 and TRBJ1-2 for the parts outside the CDR3, the full variable domain is SQTIHQWPATLVQPVGSPLSLECTVEGTSNPNLYWYRQAAGRGLQLLFYSVGIGQISSEVPQNLSASRPQDRQFILSSKKLLLSDSGFYLCAWSPGTDLYGYTFGSGTRLTVV.

This clonotype has a handful of counts. This sequence joins TRBV20-1 and TRBJ2-1, with D possibly TRBD2 on 7 matching bases. The CDR3 loop spans 15 amino acids. Germline CDR1 DFQATT, CDR2 SNEGSKA (reference sequence). V gave up 3 bases and J gave up 2 bases, with 14 bases separating them. CDR3 bases: TGCAGTGCTAGGGGGGGGCAGGGGACCTACAATGAGCAGTTCTTC. Translating it yields CSARGGQGTYNEQFF.

A single count supports this clonotype. This rearrangement joins TRBV12-3 or TRBV12-4 to TRBJ1-3; D remains ambiguous. The CDR3 is made up of 12 amino acids. Deletions cut 3 bases from V and 4 bases from J, with 4 bases between. For the CDR3, the DNA is TGTGCCAGCAGTTTTGCCGGAAACACCATATATTTT. Its protein is CASSFAGNTIYF.

This clonotype was observed a few times. The rearrangement links TRBV7-3 to TRBJ2-3; TRBD1 agrees at 7 bases. Germline V gene lookup returns CDR1 SGHTA and CDR2 FQGTGA. The CDR3 is made up of 14 amino acids. V dropped 4 bases and J dropped 4; count of bases not matched to a gene: 5. The CDR3 sequence is CASSSKTGADTQYF. Written as DNA, the CDR3 is TGTGCCAGCAGCTCCAAAACAGGGGCAGATACGCAGTATTTT.

This clonotype was observed a few times. V and J are TRBV7-2 and TRBJ2-5, with D hard to call. V was clipped by 5 bases and J by 0 bases, with 13 bases between them. The V gene's germline CDR1 is SGHTA and CDR2 FQGNSA. The CDR3 sequence is 15 residues long. CDR3 nucleotides: TGTGCCAGCAGCCTACGACACCGGTACCAAGAGACCCAGTACTTC. Encoded protein: CASSLRHRYQETQYF.

There are many counts of this clonotype. One junction end disagrees with the germline gene, perhaps due to a read error. The chain has TRBV6-1 and TRBJ1-2; TRBD1 might be the D (6 bases). This CDR3 has 9 amino acids. CDR1 MNHNS and CDR2 SASEGT come from the germline V gene. CDR3 DNA: TGTGCCAGCAGTGGCTACAGGGAATTC. Its translation is CASSGYREF.

This clonotype showed up many times. This sequence joins TRBV6-1 and TRBJ2-3, with 13 nucleotides matching TRBD2. Germline V gene lookup returns CDR1 MNHNS and CDR2 SASEGT. The CDR3 runs to 16 residues. V lost 5 bases, J lost 1 base, and 3 bases stayed unmatched. The CDR3 DNA is TGTGCCAGCAGTATGGGACTAGCGGGACGCACAGATACGCAGTATTTT. Translated: CASSMGLAGRTDTQYF.

This clonotype was recorded at least ten times. V usage is TRBV27 and J usage is TRBJ1-1; D is unresolved. The length of the CDR3 is 12 residues. The ends were cut back, 11 bases at V and 2 bases at J, with 12 bases in the middle. Germline V lookup: CDR1 MNHEY, CDR2 SMNVEV (reference sequence). The CDR3 loop is CAVVRGNTEAFF. CDR3 coding DNA: TGTGCCGTGGTCCGGGGAAACACTGAAGCTTTCTTT.

The chain couples TRBV28 to TRBJ1-2; perhaps TRBD1 as D (6 bases). Looked up from germline, CDR1 is MDHEN and CDR2 is SYDVKM. V was trimmed by 10 bases and J by 7 bases, leaving 16 bases between them. This CDR3 contains 12 residues. CDR3 DNA sequence: TGTGCCAATCACAGGGTTAGTCCTGGCTACACCTTC. Its translation: CANHRVSPGYTF.

The J gene is TRBJ2-7, the V gene TRBV6-7; 7 bases align to TRBD1. TRBV6-7 is filed as an ORF, its function uncertain. J was trimmed by 1 base and V by 0 bases; bases with no gene match: 12. CDR3 length: 18 residues. CDR3 nucleotides: TGTGCCAGCAGTTACTCCCCCCCTCCCCCGGGACAGTCCTACGAGCAGTACTTC. Encoded protein: CASSYSPPPPGQSYEQYF.

In its sample, this clonotype was seen many times. V usage is TRBV6-1 and J usage is TRBJ2-1, with D maybe TRBD2 (5 bases). The germline V and J ends were trimmed by 7 bases and 6 bases, with 13 bases remaining between them. The CDR3 loop spans 13 amino acids. Germline CDR1 MNHNS, CDR2 SASEGT. CDR3 in amino acids: CASNNRLTNEQFF. DNA of the CDR3: TGTGCCAGCAACAATCGACTAACCAATGAGCAGTTCTTC.

This chain joins TRBV5-1 and TRBJ2-1, with D unclear. Germline V gives CDR1 SGHRS, CDR2 YFSETQ. The CDR3 consists of 12 residues. Trimming left V 6 bases short and J 3 bases short, with 7 bases between. The DNA of the CDR3 is TGCGCCAGCACCATAAACTACAATGAGCAGTTCTTC. Protein sequence: CASTINYNEQFF.

The V and J genes are TRBV6-1 and TRBJ1-5; possible D gene TRBD1, 5 bases. The CDR3 loop spans 14 amino acids. Germline loops: CDR1 MNHNS, CDR2 SASEGT. Trimming took 7 bases from V and 6 from J, leaving 16 bases between them. In nucleotides, the CDR3 is TGTGCCAGCACCCTACTGGGGGAAGGTCAGCCCCAGCATTTT. Translation gives CASTLLGEGQPQHF.

The sample holds many counts of this clonotype. The chain links TRBV6-2 or TRBV6-3 to TRBJ1-2, with D hard to call. CDR3 length: 14 residues. Trimming cost V 6 bases and J 0 bases, with 11 bases left between them. Germline CDR1 is MNHEY and CDR2 is SVGEGT. Written as DNA, the CDR3 is TGTGCCAGCAGGCCAACGGGCGCTAACTATGGCTACACCTTC. Translation: CASRPTGANYGYTF.

The J gene is TRBJ2-1, the V gene TRBV7-6, with D tentatively TRBD1 (6 bases). V was pared by 1 base and J by 8 bases, with 12 bases between. The CDR3 totals 14 residues. Germline CDR1 is SGHVS and CDR2 is FNYEAQ. The DNA for the CDR3 is TGTGCCAGCAGCTTAGAGGGGGAAGCGGATGAGCAGTTCTTC. Protein product: CASSLEGEADEQFF.

The V gene is TRBV19, the J gene TRBJ1-5; D possibly corresponds to TRBD1 (6 bases). There are 15 residues in the CDR3. The ends were cut back, 4 bases at V and 4 bases at J, with 14 bases in the middle. CDR1 LNHDA and CDR2 SQIVND come from the germline V gene (reference sequence). Written as DNA, the CDR3 is TGTGCCAGTAGTACGCCCGGGACACAAAATCAGCCCCAGCATTTT. The encoded protein is CASSTPGTQNQPQHF.

This clonotype was counted a single time. A much more abundant neighbour one base away suggests this may be a read error. The V gene is TRBV25-1, the J gene TRBJ2-7, with 7 bases fitting TRBD1. Per the germline V gene, CDR1 is MGHDK and CDR2 is SYGVNS. This CDR3 is built from 13 residues. CDR3 amino acids: CASGESAGGKEYF. In nucleotides, the CDR3 is TGTGCCAGCGGTGAATCAGCAGGGGGTAAGGAGTACTTC.

In its sample, this clonotype was seen a few times. The DNA of the CDR3 is TGTGCCAGCAGTAAGATGCGTCATTCCTACGAGCAGTACTTC. It yields the protein CASSKMRHSYEQYF. The chain links TRBV11-2 to TRBJ2-7; D is uncertain. CDR3 length: 14 amino acids. V was pared by 6 bases and J by 1 base, with 13 bases between. Germline CDR1 is SGHAT and CDR2 is FQNNGV.

A note on this clonotype: Because the CDR3 is missing its conserved closing phenylalanine or tryptophan, this is likely a read error. This chain connects TRBV15 to TRBJ2-5; D remains unclear. Per germline, CDR1 LNHNV and CDR2 YYDKDF (reference sequence). V gave up 0 bases and J gave up 4 bases, with 3 bases separating them. The CDR3 sequence is 12 residues long. CDR3 loop: CATSRDLETQYL. CDR3 DNA sequence: TGTGCCACCAGCAGAGATTTAGAGACCCAGTACCTC.